This TCR beta chain was identified in a study of blood T cell repertoires in COVID-19. Cohorts were determined from participant-reported clinical history. Looked up from germline, CDR1 is MNHEY and CDR2 is SVGAGI. CDR3 size: 15 residues. Trimming took 6 bases from V and 0 from J, leaving 15 bases between them. How the authors handled the data: The authors estimated nucleated cell counts from reference gene primer amplification. The data were produced by immunoSEQ multiplex PCR, yet TCRdb's version contains in-frame clones alone and is incomplete. V and J calls and clone size follow that table, whereas D and trimming were derived from the DNA. This table has about 300,000 clones, nearly 90% appearing once.

This clonotype originated in a woman between 18 and 29 years old with acute COVID-19. The J gene is TRBJ2-7, the V gene TRBV6-5; possibly TRBD2 for D (7 bases). Input material: PBMCs or T cells enriched from blood (not recorded which). CDR3 DNA sequence: TGTGCCAGCAGCCAAGGGGGGGAGGGCTCCTACGAGCAGTACTTC. This translates into CASSQGGEGSYEQYF.